The following is a TCR beta chain sequence with its context. This CDR3 is 15 amino acids long. V lost 5 bases and J lost 5, with 15 bases in between. CDR1 is SGHTA and CDR2 is FQGNSA in the germline V gene. The sample comes from a study of blood T cell repertoires in COVID-19. In the study overall: COVID-19 samples from acute and convalescent phases originated in the United States, Italy and Spain.

Recruited during active infection, patients (from Seattle) were subsequently followed longitudinally. In the source study's methods: The authors estimated nucleated cell counts from reference gene primer amplification. Sequencing used immunoSEQ multiplex PCR; TCRdb keeps in-frame clones, though not all of them. V and J calls and clone size are copied from that table; D and trimming were computed from the DNA. This sample has approximately 350,000 clones, with 80% to 90% found just once. The source is a woman aged 60-75 years with COVID-19, enrolled during active disease. The V gene is TRBV7-2, the J gene TRBJ1-4, with a weak D call TRBD1 (6 bases). Sequencing used peripheral blood. CDR3 protein: CASSPRGALNEKLFF. CDR3 in DNA: TGTGCCAGCAGCCCTCGGGGGGCTCTAAATGAAAAACTGTTTTTT.